The sequence of this T cell receptor beta chain was determined in a study of blood T cell repertoires in COVID-19. As for the study in general: Samples came from the United States, Italy and Spain, spanning acute and convalescent COVID-19. In each case, the material was cDNA or gDNA derived from T cells, B-cell-depleted T cells, or PBMCs.

This clone was seen once. The germline CDR1 and CDR2 sequences are LGHNT and FRNRAP. V dropped 6 bases and J dropped 1; count of bases not matched to a gene: 6. The CDR3 contains 18 residues. Per the study methods: Quantification of nucleated cells was approximated via reference gene primer amplification. Clones were read by immunoSEQ multiplex PCR, and TCRdb kept only the in-frame ones, dropping some. From that table come the V and J calls and clone size; the DNA was used to work out D and trimming. The table records about 29,000 clones, 86% of them present only once. The genes are TRBV12-5 and TRBJ2-1; 16 nucleotides line up with TRBD2. Sequencing was performed on peripheral blood. The source of this sequence is a human donor with active COVID-19. The donor label of this sample is uncertain. The CDR3 protein is CASGSPGLAGGSYNEQFF. The CDR3 DNA is TGTGCTAGTGGGTCGCCGGGACTAGCGGGAGGGTCCTACAATGAGCAGTTCTTC. The full variable domain, completed using reference TRBV12-5 and TRBJ2-1, is DARVTQTPRHKVTEMGQEVTMRCQPILGHNTVFWYRQTMMQGLELLAYFRNRAPLDDSGMPKDRFSAEMPDATLATLKIQPSEPRDSAVYFCASGSPGLAGGSYNEQFFGPGTRLTVL.